This TCR beta chain was captured in a study of technical replicates of blood from a handful of donors. Sequencing used immunoSEQ multiplex PCR; TCRdb keeps in-frame clones, though not all of them. Found here are about 62,000 clones, over 85% of them singletons; the top ten hold 4% to 5%. The CDR3 spans 14 residues. The germline V gene has CDR1 SGHRS and CDR2 YFSETQ. Trimming at V came to 4 bases and at J to 3 bases, leaving 6 bases not matched to a gene. The sequenced sample was PBMCs. This chain joins TRBV5-1 and TRBJ1-1, with 7 bases identical to TRBD1. The receptor was isolated from a human donor in good health. Some clones in this sample may be carry-over from other donors' samples. CDR3 amino acids: CASSAAGGYTEAFF. For the CDR3, the DNA is TGCGCCAGCAGCGCCGCAGGGGGTTACACTGAAGCTTTCTTT. Full variable domain (outside the CDR3, taken from reference TRBV5-1 and TRBJ1-1): KAGVTQTPRYLIKTRGQQVTLSCSPISGHRSVSWYQQTPGQGLQFLFEYFSETQRNKGNFPGRFSGRQFSNSRSEMNVSTLELGDSALYLCASSAAGGYTEAFFGQGTRLTVV.